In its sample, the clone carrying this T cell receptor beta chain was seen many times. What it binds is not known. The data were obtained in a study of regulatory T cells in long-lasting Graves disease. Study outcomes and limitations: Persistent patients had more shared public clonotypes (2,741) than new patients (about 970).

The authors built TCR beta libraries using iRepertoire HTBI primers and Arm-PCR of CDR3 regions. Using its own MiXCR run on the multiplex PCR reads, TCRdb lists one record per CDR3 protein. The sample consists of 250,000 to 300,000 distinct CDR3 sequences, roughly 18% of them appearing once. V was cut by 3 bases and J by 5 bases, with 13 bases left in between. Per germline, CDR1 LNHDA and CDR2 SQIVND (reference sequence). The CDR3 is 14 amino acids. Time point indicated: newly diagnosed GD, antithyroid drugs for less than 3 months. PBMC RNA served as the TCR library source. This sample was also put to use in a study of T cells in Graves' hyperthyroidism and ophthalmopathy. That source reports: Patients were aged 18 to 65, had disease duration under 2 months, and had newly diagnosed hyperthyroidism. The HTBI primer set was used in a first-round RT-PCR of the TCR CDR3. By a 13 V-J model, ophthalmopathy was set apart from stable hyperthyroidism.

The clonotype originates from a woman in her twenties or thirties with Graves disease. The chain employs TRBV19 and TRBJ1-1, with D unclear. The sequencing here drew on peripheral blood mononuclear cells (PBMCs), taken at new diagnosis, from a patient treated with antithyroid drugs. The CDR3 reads CASSMDGLGTEAFF. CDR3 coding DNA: TGTGCCAGTAGTATGGACGGTCTAGGTACTGAAGCTTTCTTT.